Shown below are 21 T cell receptor beta chains from a single sample sequenced in a study of cytomegalovirus exposure and HLA in healthy donors (dated 2017 in TCRdb). Libraries were built with the immunoSEQ multiplex PCR assay. A mixture of 60 forward primers for TCR Vbeta segments and 13 reverse primers for TCR Jbeta segments was used in the multiplex PCR. TCRdb stores this immuneACCESS table with in-frame sequences only. Part of the clones is absent; in the studies checked, under half of the shortfall reflects unresolved V genes, and no reason is known for the rest. This sample has roughly 250,000 clones in its table, and under 80% of those were observed once. The ten top clones hold 2% to 2.5% of the sample. Sequencing was carried out using PBMCs. These receptors originate from a female donor in good health and CMV-seronegative.

The chain recombines TRBV28 with TRBJ1-2; the D gene is possibly TRBD1 (5 bases). The germline V and J ends were trimmed by 6 bases and 7 bases, with 9 bases remaining between them. The CDR3 has 11 amino acids. Germline CDR1 MDHEN, CDR2 SYDVKM. The CDR3 DNA sequence: TGTGCCAGCAGCAGGGAACTTGGCTACACCTTC. Residues: CASSRELGYTF.

This clone was observed a few times. The rearrangement uses TRBV7-2 and TRBJ1-2; D gene unclear. CDR3 length: 15 amino acids. Between the trimmed V and J ends, which lost 2 bases and 7 bases, there was a span of 17 bases. Germline V gives CDR1 SGHTA, CDR2 FQGNSA. The CDR3 is CASSLMGSSPRGYTF. As DNA, the CDR3 is TGTGCCAGCAGCTTAATGGGGAGCTCCCCTCGTGGCTACACCTTC.

The genes are TRBV5-1 and TRBJ2-3, with 13 bases identical to TRBD2. In germline, CDR1 is SGHRS, CDR2 YFSETQ. J was trimmed by 4 bases and V by 10 bases; bases with no gene match: 9. CDR3 size: 15 residues. CDR3 nucleotide sequence: TGCGCCGGCAAGCTGACTAGCGGGAGGTCAGATACGCAGTATTTT. Its translation: CAGKLTSGRSDTQYF.

This rearrangement joins TRBV2 to TRBJ2-7; perhaps TRBD1 as D (6 bases). Germline V lookup: CDR1 SNHLY, CDR2 FYNNEI. With 6 bases removed from V and 7 bases from J, the gap between germline ends came to 19 bases. This CDR3 has 14 amino acids. CDR3 in DNA: TGTGCCAGCAGCCTTAGGGGACAATCATGGGAGCAGTACTTC. Protein product: CASSLRGQSWEQYF. The variable domain in full, with the rest retrieved from reference TRBV2 and TRBJ2-7, is EPEVTQTPSHQVTQMGQEVILRCVPISNHLYFYWYRQILGQKVEFLVSFYNNEISEKSEIFDDQFSVERPDGSNFTLKIRSTKLEDSAMYFCASSLRGQSWEQYFGPGTRLTVT.

This clone has only a few counts. The chain couples TRBV15 to TRBJ2-1; TRBD2 agrees at 10 bases. The germline V gene encodes CDR1 LNHNV and CDR2 YYDKDF (reference sequence). J lost 4 bases, V lost 0 bases, and 6 bases had no gene match. The CDR3 runs to 17 residues. The CDR3 loop reads CATSRDLASGGYNEQFF. Here the CDR3 DNA reads TGTGCCACCAGCAGAGATCTAGCTAGCGGGGGATACAATGAGCAGTTCTTC.

The V gene is TRBV4-2, the J gene TRBJ1-2; TRBD1 is a possible D gene (6 bases). Trimming took off 1 base at V and 0 bases at J, with 12 bases between the two ends. CDR1 is LGHNA and CDR2 is YNFKEQ in the germline V gene. The CDR3 loop spans 16 amino acids. This chain's CDR3 is CASSQGGQQANYGYTF. The CDR3 bases are TGTGCCAGCAGCCAAGGAGGACAGCAAGCTAACTATGGCTACACCTTC.

A few counts support this clone. The chain joins TRBV14 to TRBJ2-1, with 7 bases identical to TRBD2. The germline gives CDR1 SGHDN, CDR2 FVKESK. The V segment lost 2 bases and the J segment 11 bases; nucleotides outside the gene matches: 6. The CDR3 has 13 amino acids. CDR3 sequence (DNA): TGTGCCAGCAGCCAAAGCCCGGGGGGAAAGCAGTTCTTC. It is translated as CASSQSPGGKQFF.

The chain joins TRBV4-1 to TRBJ2-3; 7 bases align to TRBD2. Germline CDR1 reads MGHRA; CDR2 reads YSYEKL. The V and J ends lost 0 bases and 2 bases, in that order; junction bases with no gene match: 2. The CDR3 covers 15 residues. The CDR3 coding sequence is TGCGCCAGCAGCCAAGAGGAGCGGGACACAGATACGCAGTATTTT. Protein product: CASSQEERDTDTQYF.

The chain recombines TRBV29-1 with TRBJ2-5; no reliable D call. Trimming took off 4 bases at V and 3 bases at J, with 9 bases between the two ends. Germline V gene sequence: CDR1 SQVTM, CDR2 ANQGSEA. The CDR3 is 12 amino acids. The CDR3 sequence: CSVVWAEETQYF. The CDR3 nucleotides are TGCAGCGTTGTTTGGGCAGAAGAGACCCAGTACTTC.

This clone was observed a handful of times. V usage is TRBV5-1 and J usage is TRBJ1-1, with TRBD1 as a possible D gene (5 bases). Germline CDR1 reads SGHRS; CDR2 reads YFSETQ. CDR3 length: 13 amino acids. V was shortened by 4 bases and J by 6 bases, with 13 bases between the two germline ends. CDR3 DNA sequence: TGCGCCAGCAGCCCCGGCCCGACAGCTGAAGCTTTCTTT. Its protein is CASSPGPTAEAFF.

This clone occurred a few times. V gene TRBV18 combines with J gene TRBJ2-5; 11 nucleotides align to TRBD2. V lost 3 bases and J lost 4; bases outside the gene matches: 4. The CDR3 totals 15 residues. The germline CDR1 and CDR2 sequences are KGHSH and LQKENI. In DNA form, the CDR3 reads TGTGCCAGCTCACCTGCGGGGACTAGCGGAGAGACCCAGTACTTC. This codes for CASSPAGTSGETQYF.

This chain links TRBV4-1 with TRBJ2-3; 8 bases are a match to TRBD1. Germline CDR1 and CDR2: MGHRA and YSYEKL. The V segment lost 4 bases and the J segment 1 base; nucleotides outside the gene matches: 7. The CDR3 has 16 amino acids. In nucleotides, the CDR3 is TGCGCCAGCAGCCCGCCGGACAGGGCGGGCACAGATACGCAGTATTTT. Translating it yields CASSPPDRAGTDTQYF.

The genes are TRBV7-2 and TRBJ2-3; 8 positions match TRBD2. V gave up 5 bases and J gave up 6 bases; unmatched junction bases: 10. Germline CDR1 and CDR2: SGHTA and FQGNSA. CDR3 size: 15 residues. The CDR3 sequence: CASSLTSGRIDTQYF. In nucleotides, the CDR3 is TGTGCCAGCAGCCTTACTAGCGGACGAATCGATACGCAGTATTTT.

V and J are TRBV5-1 and TRBJ2-5; 12 bases are shared with TRBD1. Losses at the gene ends were 4 bases for V and 4 bases for J; bases not matched to a gene: 5. From germline, CDR1 is SGHRS and CDR2 YFSETQ. This CDR3 has 15 amino acids. The CDR3 is CASSGPGQGAETQYF. As DNA, the CDR3 is TGCGCCAGCAGCGGACCGGGACAGGGGGCAGAGACCCAGTACTTC.

This clone was picked up a small number of times. The CDR3 loop is CASTYSGETQYF. CDR3 DNA sequence: TGTGCCAGCACTTACAGTGGGGAGACCCAGTACTTC. The chain carries TRBV6-1 and TRBJ2-5; the D is unclear. Germline V gene lookup returns CDR1 MNHNS and CDR2 SASEGT. Trimming removed 7 bases at V and 5 bases at J, with 11 bases between. The CDR3 loop spans 12 amino acids.

This clone was counted only a few times. V usage is TRBV7-9 and J usage is TRBJ1-5; D uncertain. This CDR3 region has 13 residues. Germline-derived CDR1 and CDR2 are SEHNR and FQNEAQ (reference sequence). V lost 5 bases to trimming and J lost 9 bases, with 14 bases between them. DNA for the CDR3: TGTGCCAGCAGCCCCCTCTCCAGCGGGCCCCAGCATTTT. It yields the protein CASSPLSSGPQHF.

The chain recombines TRBV2 with TRBJ2-2, with TRBD2 identical over 7 bases. The germline CDR1 and CDR2 sequences are SNHLY and FYNNEI. The CDR3 is 17 residues long. Trimming removed 0 bases from V and 5 bases from J; junction bases left unmatched: 9. CDR3 coding DNA: TGTGCCAGCAGTGAAGCCCGGAGGGGAGGGAGGACCGGGGAGCTGTTTTTT. It translates to CASSEARRGGRTGELFF.

In its sample, this clone was seen a few times. The CDR3 coding sequence is TGTGCCAGCAGTCCCTACAGCTCCTACAATGAGCAGTTCTTC. Translating gives CASSPYSSYNEQFF. This rearrangement joins TRBV7-8 to TRBJ2-1; D unclear. CDR3 length equals 14 residues. The germline V gene has CDR1 SGHVS and CDR2 FQNEAQ. Trimming took off 6 bases at V and 0 bases at J, with 9 bases between the two ends.

The chain joins TRBV5-1 to TRBJ2-2, with D possibly TRBD1 on 6 matching bases. Per germline, CDR1 SGHRS and CDR2 YFSETQ. There are 15 residues in the CDR3. V was clipped by 0 bases and J by 5 bases, with 11 bases between them. CDR3 coding DNA: TGCGCCAGCAGCTTGGGGGGACAAGGGACCGGGGAGCTGTTTTTT. This gives the protein CASSLGGQGTGELFF.

The chain combines TRBV5-6 with TRBJ2-5; 7 bases are shared with TRBD2. The CDR3 covers 14 residues. Trimming cost V 4 bases and J 3 bases; bases outside gene matches: 6. The germline V gene encodes CDR1 SGHDT and CDR2 YYEEEE. The CDR3 nucleotides are TGTGCCAGCAGCGCGGGACTATCAGAAGAGACCCAGTACTTC. This codes for CASSAGLSEETQYF.

A note on this clone: This CDR3 is missing its conserved last phenylalanine or tryptophan, likely due to a read error. J is TRBJ1-5 and V is TRBV4-2, with D tentatively TRBD1 (5 bases). The V gene's germline CDR1 is LGHNA and CDR2 YNFKEQ. CDR3 length equals 13 residues. Trimming pared 5 bases from V and 6 bases from J, leaving 11 bases between. The CDR3 is CASSSGYAQPQHS. CDR3 nucleotide sequence: TGTGCCAGCAGCTCAGGGTACGCTCAGCCCCAGCATTCT.